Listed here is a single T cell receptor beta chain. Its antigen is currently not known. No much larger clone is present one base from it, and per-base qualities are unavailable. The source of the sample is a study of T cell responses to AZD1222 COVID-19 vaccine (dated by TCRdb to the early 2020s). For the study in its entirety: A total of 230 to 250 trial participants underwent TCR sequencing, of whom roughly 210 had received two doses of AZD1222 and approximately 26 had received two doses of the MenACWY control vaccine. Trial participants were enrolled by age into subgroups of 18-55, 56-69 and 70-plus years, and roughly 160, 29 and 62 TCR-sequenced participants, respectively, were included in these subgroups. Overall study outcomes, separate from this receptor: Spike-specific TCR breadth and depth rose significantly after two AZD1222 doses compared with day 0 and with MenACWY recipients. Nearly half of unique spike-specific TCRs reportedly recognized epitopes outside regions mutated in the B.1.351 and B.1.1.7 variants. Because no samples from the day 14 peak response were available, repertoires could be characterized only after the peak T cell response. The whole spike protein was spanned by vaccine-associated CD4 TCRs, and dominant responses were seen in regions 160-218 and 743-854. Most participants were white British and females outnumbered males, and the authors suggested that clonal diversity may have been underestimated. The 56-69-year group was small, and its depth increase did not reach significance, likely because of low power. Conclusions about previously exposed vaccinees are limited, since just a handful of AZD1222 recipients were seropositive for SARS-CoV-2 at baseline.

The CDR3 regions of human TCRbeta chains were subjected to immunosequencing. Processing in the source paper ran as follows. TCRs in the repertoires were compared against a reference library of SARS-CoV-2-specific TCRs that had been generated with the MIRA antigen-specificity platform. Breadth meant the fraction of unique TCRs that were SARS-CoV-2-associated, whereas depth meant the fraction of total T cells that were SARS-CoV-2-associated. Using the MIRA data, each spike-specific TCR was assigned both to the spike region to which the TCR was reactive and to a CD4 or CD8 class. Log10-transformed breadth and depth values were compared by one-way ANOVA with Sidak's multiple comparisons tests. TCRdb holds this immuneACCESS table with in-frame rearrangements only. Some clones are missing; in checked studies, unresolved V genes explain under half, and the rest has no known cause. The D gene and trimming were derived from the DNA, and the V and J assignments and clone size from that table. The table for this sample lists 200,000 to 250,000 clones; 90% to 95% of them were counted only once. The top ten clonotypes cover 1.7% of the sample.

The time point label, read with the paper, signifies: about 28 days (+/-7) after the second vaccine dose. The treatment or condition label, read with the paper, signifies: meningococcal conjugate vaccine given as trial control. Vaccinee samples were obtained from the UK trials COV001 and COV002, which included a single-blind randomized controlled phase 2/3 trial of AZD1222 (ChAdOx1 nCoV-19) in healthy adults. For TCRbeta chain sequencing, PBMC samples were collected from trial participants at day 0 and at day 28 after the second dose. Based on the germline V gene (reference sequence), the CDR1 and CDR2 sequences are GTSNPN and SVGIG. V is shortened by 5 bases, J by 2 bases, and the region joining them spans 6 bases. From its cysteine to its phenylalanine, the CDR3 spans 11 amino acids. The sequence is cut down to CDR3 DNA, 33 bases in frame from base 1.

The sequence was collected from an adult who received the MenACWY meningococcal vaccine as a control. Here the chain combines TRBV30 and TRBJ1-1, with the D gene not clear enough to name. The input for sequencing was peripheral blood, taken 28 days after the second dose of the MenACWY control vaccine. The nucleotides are TGTGCCTGGCTAATTAACACTGAAGCTTTCTTT. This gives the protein CAWLINTEAFF.